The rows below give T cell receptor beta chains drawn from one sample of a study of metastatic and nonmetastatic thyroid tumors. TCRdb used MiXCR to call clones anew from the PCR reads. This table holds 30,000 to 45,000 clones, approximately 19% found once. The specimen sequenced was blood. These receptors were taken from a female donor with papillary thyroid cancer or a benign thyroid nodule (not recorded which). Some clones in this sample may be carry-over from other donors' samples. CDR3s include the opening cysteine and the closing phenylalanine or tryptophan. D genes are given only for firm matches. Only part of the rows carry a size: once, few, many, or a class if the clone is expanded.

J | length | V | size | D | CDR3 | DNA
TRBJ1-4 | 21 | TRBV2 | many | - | CASSEAYSIGGEWATNEKLFF | TGTGCCAGCAGTGAAGCGTACTCGATCGGAGGGGAATGGGCAACTAATGAAAAACTGTTTTTT
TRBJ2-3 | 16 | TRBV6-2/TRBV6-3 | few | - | CASSNVSGFHTDTQYF | TGTGCCAGCAGTAACGTAAGTGGCTTCCACACAGATACGCAGTATTTT
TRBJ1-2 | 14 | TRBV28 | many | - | CASSLQEDSYGYTF | TGTGCCAGCAGTTTACAAGAAGACAGCTATGGCTACACCTTC
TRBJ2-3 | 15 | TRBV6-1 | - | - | CASTKTRYGTDKQYF | TGTGCCAGCACCAAGACCCGGTACGGCACAGATAAGCAGTATTTT
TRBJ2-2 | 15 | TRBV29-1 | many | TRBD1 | CSVPFGTGDAGELFF | TGCAGCGTTCCCTTCGGGACAGGGGACGCCGGGGAGCTGTTTTTT
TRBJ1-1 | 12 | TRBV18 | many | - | CASSLLGFEAFF | TGTGCCAGCTCACTCTTGGGGTTCGAAGCTTTCTTT
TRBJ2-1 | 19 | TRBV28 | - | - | CASTPIASRRKSSYNEQFF | TGTGCCAGCACCCCAATCGCTAGTAGGCGAAAGAGCTCCTACAATGAGCAGTTCTTC
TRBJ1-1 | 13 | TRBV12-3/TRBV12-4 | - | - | CASSQTVNTEAFF | TGTGCCAGCAGTCAGACAGTTAACACTGAAGCTTTCTTT
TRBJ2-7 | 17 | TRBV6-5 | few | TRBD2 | CASSYHLTSGRSYEQYF | TGTGCCAGCAGTTACCACTTGACTAGCGGGAGAAGTTACGAGCAGTACTTC
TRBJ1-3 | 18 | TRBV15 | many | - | CATGREPPRKGTGNTIYF | TGTGCCACCGGCAGAGAACCCCCGAGGAAGGGGACTGGAAACACCATATATTTT
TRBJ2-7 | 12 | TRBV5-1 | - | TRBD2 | CASSTSAYEQYF | TGCGCCAGCAGCACTAGCGCCTACGAGCAGTACTTC
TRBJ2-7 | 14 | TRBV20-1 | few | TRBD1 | CSENDRDSSYEQYF | TGCAGTGAGAACGACCGGGACAGTTCATACGAGCAGTACTTC
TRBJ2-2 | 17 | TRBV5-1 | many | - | CASSFQGSGLNTGELFF | TGCGCCAGCAGCTTTCAGGGGTCCGGGCTAAACACCGGGGAGCTGTTTTTT
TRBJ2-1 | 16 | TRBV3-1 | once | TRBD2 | CTSSQFTSGSYNERFF | TGTACCAGCAGCCAATTTACTAGCGGGAGTTACAATGAGCGGTTCTTC
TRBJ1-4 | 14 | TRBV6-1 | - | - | CATAPRGVNEKLFF | TGTGCCACCGCTCCCCGGGGTGTTAATGAAAAACTGTTTTTT
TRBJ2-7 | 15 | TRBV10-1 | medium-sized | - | CASSEGGGGFNEQYF | TGCGCCAGCAGCGAGGGGGGAGGCGGATTTAACGAGCAGTACTTC
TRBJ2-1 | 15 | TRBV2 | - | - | CASRGPSRHGYEQFF | TGTGCCAGCAGAGGGCCTAGCAGACATGGCTATGAGCAGTTCTTC
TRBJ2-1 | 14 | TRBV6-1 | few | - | CASSVDPSYNDQFF | TGTGCCAGCAGTGTGGACCCCTCCTACAATGATCAGTTCTTC
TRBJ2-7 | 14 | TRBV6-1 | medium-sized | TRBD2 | CASSTSASSYEQYF | TGTGCCAGCAGTACTAGCGCGAGCTCCTACGAGCAGTACTTC
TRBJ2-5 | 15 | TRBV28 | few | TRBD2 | CASSLSGAKQETKYF | TGTGCCAGCAGTCTTAGCGGGGCCAAACAAGAGACCAAGTACTTC
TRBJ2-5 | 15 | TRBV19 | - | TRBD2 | CASSTRTSMTLTQYF | TGTGCCAGTAGTACGAGGACTAGCATGACGTTAACCCAGTACTTC
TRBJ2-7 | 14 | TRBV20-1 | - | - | CSARGPSVNYEQYF | TGCAGTGCTAGGGGGCCTAGCGTGAACTACGAGCAGTACTTT
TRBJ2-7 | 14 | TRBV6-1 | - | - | CASSEPQGFSEQYF | TGTGCCAGCAGTGAACCACAGGGATTTTCCGAGCAGTACTTC
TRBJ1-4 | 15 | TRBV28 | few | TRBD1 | CASSDPDRDNEKLFF | TGTGCCAGCAGCGACCCCGACAGGGACAATGAAAAACTGTTTTTT
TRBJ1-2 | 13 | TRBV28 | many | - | CASSGQLDYGYTF | TGTGCCAGCAGTGGACAGCTAGACTATGGCTACACCTTC
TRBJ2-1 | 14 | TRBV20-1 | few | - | CSAREGRGNNEQFF | TGCAGTGCTAGGGAGGGGAGAGGGAACAATGAGCAGTTCTTC
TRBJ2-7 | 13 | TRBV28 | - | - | CASSFTSFHEQYF | TGTGCCAGCAGTTTCACTAGCTTCCACGAGCAGTACTTC
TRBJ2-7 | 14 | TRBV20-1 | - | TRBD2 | CSAGTSGRIYEQYF | TGCAGTGCTGGTACTAGCGGGAGAATCTACGAGCAGTACTTC
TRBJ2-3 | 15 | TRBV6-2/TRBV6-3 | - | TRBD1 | CASRQGRYHTDTQYF | TGTGCCAGTAGACAGGGGCGCTATCACACAGATACGCAGTATTTT
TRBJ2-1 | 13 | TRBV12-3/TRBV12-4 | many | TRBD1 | CASRHGQGDEQFF | TGTGCCAGCAGGCATGGACAGGGGGATGAGCAGTTCTTC